Listed here is a single T cell receptor beta chain. There is no known antigen for this receptor. Within one base of it there is no much larger clone, and no base qualities were kept. The time point label corresponds to: baseline before first vaccination. The vaccinee samples were drawn from two UK trials, COV001 and COV002, one of which was a single-blind randomized controlled phase 2/3 trial testing AZD1222 (ChAdOx1 nCoV-19) in healthy adults. For TCRbeta chain sequencing, PBMC samples were collected from trial participants at day 0 and at day 28 after the second dose. The CDR3 regions of human TCRbeta chains were subjected to immunosequencing. The authors' pipeline ran thus. TCRs in the repertoires were compared against a reference library of SARS-CoV-2-specific TCRs that had been generated with the MIRA antigen-specificity platform. Breadth was defined as the fraction of unique TCRs that were SARS-CoV-2-associated, and depth was defined as the fraction of total T cells that were SARS-CoV-2-associated. Using the MIRA data, each spike-specific TCR was mapped to the spike region that the TCR reacts to and placed in a CD4 or CD8 class. Log10-transformed breadth and depth values were compared by one-way ANOVA with Sidak's multiple comparisons tests. TCRdb re-hosts the immuneACCESS table, in-frame sequences only. Its copies lack some clones; in the studies checked, an unresolved V gene accounts for under half of them, and the cause for the rest is not known. D and trimming come from the DNA, and the V and J calls and clone size come from that table. Within this sample are about 140,000 clones, with approximately 90% of them counted one time only. The leading ten clones occupy about 3% of the sample.

These data originate in a study of T cell responses to AZD1222 COVID-19 vaccine (TCRdb year 2021). In terms of the full investigation: AZD1222 recipients with second doses at about 4 weeks or about 12 weeks were pooled, because spike-specific TCR depth and breadth did not differ between schedules. A total of around 240 trial participants underwent TCR sequencing, of whom roughly 210 received two doses of AZD1222 and about 25 received two doses of the MenACWY control vaccine. Trial participants were enrolled into age subgroups of 18-55, 56-69 and 70-plus years, which contained roughly 150, 30 and 60 TCR-sequenced participants, respectively.

Beyond this particular receptor, the publication reports: Participants were mostly white British and included more females than males, and it was suggested by the authors that clonal diversity may have been underestimated. In the small 56-69-year group, the increase in depth fell short of significance, most likely because of low power. No day 14 peak-response samples were available, so repertoires were characterized only after the peak T cell response. The whole spike protein was spanned by vaccine-associated CD4 TCRs, and dominant responses were seen in regions 160-218 and 743-854. Reportedly, almost half of the unique spike-specific TCRs recognized epitopes lying outside the regions that are mutated in the B.1.351 and B.1.1.7 variants. Spike-specific TCR breadth and depth rose significantly after two AZD1222 doses compared with day 0 and with MenACWY recipients. Conclusions about previously exposed vaccinees are limited, since just a handful of AZD1222 recipients were seropositive for SARS-CoV-2 at baseline.

Specimen: peripheral blood, collected on day 0 of AZD1222 vaccination. The TCR comes from an adult in good health.

CDR3 sequence: CASSATGDRIEAFF. The bases are TGTGCCAGCAGCGCGACAGGAGATAGGATTGAAGCTTTCTTT. Recombination linked TRBV9 to TRBJ1-1; tentative D gene TRBD1, with 6 bases matching. A distance of 16 bases separates the germline ends of V and J, which lose 3 bases and 7 bases respectively. CDR1 is given as SGDLS and CDR2 as YYNGEE, both from the germline V gene. The CDR3 covers 14 residues, taking in both the cysteine and the phenylalanine. Of the read, only the CDR3 DNA is kept; its 42 bases are in frame from base 1.